This TCR beta chain was found in a study of Graves' ophthalmopathy and Graves' hyperthyroidism. Study-level background: Over 18 months of follow-up, stable hyperthyroidism required that no ophthalmopathy appear.

Study outcomes and limitations: In blood appeared most of the expanded thyroid clonotypes whose frequency exceeded 0.001.

Amplified TCR beta CDR3 regions were obtained using RNA transcripts as template. The library came from an HTBI-primed first-round RT-PCR and a second-round multiplex PCR. TCRdb passed the multiplex PCR reads through MiXCR, listing each CDR3 protein once. This sample yields more than 1,000,000 distinct CDR3 sequences, of which less than 45% are seen a single time; 11% belongs to the top ten. The CDR3 has 16 residues. Trimming stripped 1 base from V and 1 base from J, with 15 bases between. The germline CDR1 and CDR2 sequences are SGHRS and YFSETQ. Newly diagnosed, the hyperthyroidism patients had under 2 months' duration and were aged 18 to 65. Researchers turned away patients with other autoimmune diseases, uncontrolled infections, pregnancy or lactation. Only a few counts were recorded for this clonotype. Its target is not known.

The chain couples TRBV5-1 to TRBJ2-7, with D tentatively TRBD1 (6 bases). This sequence was found in an adult man with Graves' hyperthyroidism. Sequenced: peripheral blood or thyroid tissue (not recorded which). CDR3 coding DNA: TGCGCCAGCAGCTTGAGCGAACTGACAGGATCCTACGAGCAGTACTTC. Its protein is CASSLSELTGSYEQYF.